Listed below are T cell receptor beta chains from one sample, sequenced in a study of T cell clonotyping in hematopoietic cell transplantation. This table comes from immunoSEQ multiplex PCR, and its TCRdb copy is limited to in-frame clones, with some not included. The sample carries roughly 28,000 clones, about 93% recorded once. The material sequenced was peripheral blood mononuclear cells, taken before stem cell transplant. The receptor source for this set is a man aged 45-60 years with acute myeloid leukemia. Some clones in this sample may be carry-over from other donors' samples. The CDR3 runs from the conserved cysteine through the conserved F or W. The D gene is left open where the match is weak.

D | J | V | CDR3
- | TRBJ1-2 | TRBV6-1 | CASSPNREGYTF
- | TRBJ2-3 | TRBV2 | CASRKGEETDTQYF
- | TRBJ1-4 | TRBV6-5 | CASSYSSLTVWEKLFF
- | TRBJ1-2 | TRBV28 | CASSLRNYGYTF
- | TRBJ2-5 | TRBV2 | CASSKDQETQYF
- | TRBJ2-7 | TRBV28 | CASTLPQPGVQYF
- | TRBJ1-6 | TRBV11-2 | CASSLELNSPLHF
TRBD1 | TRBJ1-2 | TRBV7-6 | CASSLGRTGDGYTF
TRBD1 | TRBJ1-2 | TRBV7-9 | CASSLSGGHGYTF
- | TRBJ1-5 | TRBV18 | CASSQGYSNQPQHF